A selection of T cell receptor beta chains follows, all from one sample in a study of blood T cell repertoires in COVID-19. TCRdb's table, derived via immunoSEQ multiplex PCR, lists solely in-frame clones and lacks some. This sample has roughly 300,000 clones; about 89% occur once, and the top ten carry about 2.2%. The sequenced material came from peripheral blood. These receptors originate from a woman in her twenties or thirties with COVID-19, enrolled during active disease. CDR3s include the opening cysteine and the closing phenylalanine or tryptophan. The D gene is left open where the match is weak. Some rows mark clone size as missing; the rest say once, few, many or name a class of expanded clone.

clone size	V gene	D gene	J gene	CDR3 DNA	CDR3 protein
.	TRBV5-1	TRBD2	TRBJ2-1	TGCGCCAGCAGCCCCCTAGCGGGAGTAGAATACAATGAGCAGTTCTTC	CASSPLAGVEYNEQFF
.	TRBV2	.	TRBJ1-4	TGTGCCAGCACTAAACAGGTTGCAACTAATGAAAAACTGTTTTTT	CASTKQVATNEKLFF
.	TRBV7-3	.	TRBJ2-2	TGTGCCAGCAGCTTAACAGCACAGGCGACCGGGGAGCTGTTTTTT	CASSLTAQATGELFF
.	TRBV11-2	.	TRBJ2-1	TGTGCCAGCAGCTTGATGGGGACACCATACAATGAGCAGTTCTTC	CASSLMGTPYNEQFF
.	TRBV7-2	.	TRBJ1-4	TGTGCCAGCAGCCCGCCTGGGGGGGCGCGTGAAAAACTGTTTTTT	CASSPPGGAREKLFF
.	TRBV12-2	.	TRBJ2-1	TGTGCAAGTCGCTTAGCCGGGACTAGCGGGATGAACAATGAGCAGTTCTTC	CASRLAGTSGMNNEQFF
once	TRBV6-5	TRBD2	TRBJ2-1	TGTGCCAGCAGTTACTCTCGGCTAGCGGGAGTTGAGCAGTTCTTC	CASSYSRLAGVEQFF
.	TRBV28	.	TRBJ2-7	TGTGCCAGCAGTCCCTGGCTAGGGACAACCTACGAGCAGTACTTC	CASSPWLGTTYEQYF
.	TRBV28	.	TRBJ1-1	TGTGCCAGCAGTCGTTGGGGGCTGGGTGTCCCTGAAGCTTTCTTT	CASSRWGLGVPEAFF
.	TRBV5-1	TRBD1	TRBJ1-1	TGCGCCAGCAGCCTGGAACAGGGGGCGGGCACTGAAGCTTTCTTT	CASSLEQGAGTEAFF
.	TRBV11-2	TRBD1	TRBJ2-6	TGTGCCAGCAGCGCGGACAGGGTCGGGGCCAACGTCCTGACTTTC	CASSADRVGANVLTF
few	TRBV21-1	.	TRBJ2-2	TGTGCCAGCAGCAAAGCCTTCTTTGGAGGACGCGAAACTAAAAACACCGGGGAGCTGTTTTTT	CASSKAFFGGRETKNTGELFF
few	TRBV28	.	TRBJ1-1	TGTGCCAGCATCGCGGGTGGGGGCGTACTCTTT	CASIAGGGVLF
.	TRBV2	.	TRBJ1-2	TGTGCCAGCAGTGAAGCGCTTCTGGACAGTAACTATGGCTACACCTTC	CASSEALLDSNYGYTF
.	TRBV19	TRBD1	TRBJ2-1	TGTGCCAGTAGATTAGACAGGGAGACATACAATGAGCAGTTCTTC	CASRLDRETYNEQFF
once	TRBV18	TRBD1	TRBJ2-1	TGTGCCAGCTCACCACCGGGACAGGGAGGAGGATGGCAGTTCTTC	CASSPPGQGGGWQFF
.	TRBV5-1	.	TRBJ1-1	TGCGCCAGCAGCTTTTGGCAGGGGCCCACTGAAGCTTTCTTT	CASSFWQGPTEAFF
.	TRBV29-1	TRBD1	TRBJ1-4	TGCAGCGCTTACAGGGGGGCAGATAATGAAAAACTGTTTTTT	CSAYRGADNEKLFF
.	TRBV27	.	TRBJ1-5	TGTGCCAGCAGTCCCATACAGGGCCCAGCGCAGCCCCAGCATTTT	CASSPIQGPAQPQHF
.	TRBV11-2	TRBD2	TRBJ2-1	TGTGCCAGCAGCTCTAGCGGGAGGAGCTCCTACAATGAGCAGTTCTTC	CASSSSGRSSYNEQFF
once	TRBV28	.	TRBJ1-5	TGTGCCAGCACCGATGGGGGGAATCAGCCCCAGCATTTT	CASTDGGNQPQHF
.	TRBV3-1/TRBV3-2	TRBD2	TRBJ2-3	TGTGCCAGCAGCCAAGATGCTACTAGCGGGATTACGCAGTATTTT	CASSQDATSGITQYF
.	TRBV27	TRBD1	TRBJ2-7	TGTGCCAGCAGGGGACAGCCATCCTCGGGCGAGCAGTACTTC	CASRGQPSSGEQYF
few	TRBV6-1	.	TRBJ2-1	TGTGCCAGCAGTGAAGCCGGGGGGCGGAACTACAATGAGCAGTTCTTC	CASSEAGGRNYNEQFF
.	TRBV14	.	TRBJ1-1	TGTGCCAGCAGCCAAAGAGGACTTGAAGCTTTCTTT	CASSQRGLEAFF
.	TRBV16	.	TRBJ1-5	TGTGCCAGCAGCCAATCAGGAGTTCTCGCTGGCCAGCCCCAGCATTTT	CASSQSGVLAGQPQHF
.	TRBV10-3	TRBD1	TRBJ2-7	TGTGCCATCAGACAAGTCTCGGGGACAGGGGGAGGCGAGCAGTACTTC	CAIRQVSGTGGGEQYF
.	TRBV10-3	.	TRBJ2-7	TGTGCCATCAGTGACGCAGGGGAAACCTACGAGCAGTACTTC	CAISDAGETYEQYF
.	TRBV29-1	.	TRBJ2-1	TGCAGCGCTCCAACGGGATTTAGCTCCTACAATGAGCAGTTCTTC	CSAPTGFSSYNEQFF
.	TRBV6-1	.	TRBJ1-2	TGTGCCAGCAGTGAAGTGCAGGGAGGTTTTGGAGGCTACACCTTC	CASSEVQGGFGGYTF
.	TRBV30	.	TRBJ2-1	TGTGCCTGGGGGGGAGACAAGTACAATGAGCAGTTCTTC	CAWGGDKYNEQFF
.	TRBV19	TRBD1	TRBJ2-7	TGTGCCAGTAGTATAAAGGGGGCCCCCTACGAGCAGTACTTC	CASSIKGAPYEQYF
.	TRBV29-1	.	TRBJ1-2	TGCAGCGTCGGGGGGCCGGAGTCGAGCTACACCTTC	CSVGGPESSYTF
once	TRBV30	.	TRBJ1-2	TGTGCCTGGACTTTCTGGGCCGGGGGTAAGAACTATGGCTACACCTTC	CAWTFWAGGKNYGYTF
.	TRBV27	.	TRBJ1-6	TGTGCCAGCAGTCAACGGGGGGGGCGAGGGATTTCACCCCTCCACTTT	CASSQRGGRGISPLHF
.	TRBV5-1	.	TRBJ2-3	TGCGCCAGCAGCTTGGCGCGGGAATTGGTAGATACGCAGTATTTT	CASSLARELVDTQYF
.	TRBV7-9	.	TRBJ1-2	TGTGCCAGCAGCTTGAGAGGAGGTGGCTACACCTTC	CASSLRGGGYTF
.	TRBV28	TRBD1	TRBJ2-1	TGTGCCAGCGGGGACAGGGACAATGAGCAGTTCTTC	CASGDRDNEQFF
.	TRBV18	.	TRBJ1-1	TGTGCCAGCTCACCAGTAACAGCTTCGAACACTGAAGCTTTCTTT	CASSPVTASNTEAFF
.	TRBV12-3/TRBV12-4	.	TRBJ2-3	TGTGCCAGCAGTTTAGTCGGCGGGGATACGCAGTATTTT	CASSLVGGDTQYF
.	TRBV30	TRBD1	TRBJ1-2	TGTGCCTGGAGTCCGGGACAGGGTAACTATGGCTACACCTTC	CAWSPGQGNYGYTF
few	TRBV4-1	.	TRBJ1-2	TGCGCCAGCAGCCAAGATATGGCAGATGTCTATGGCTACACCTTC	CASSQDMADVYGYTF
.	TRBV5-1	.	TRBJ2-3	TGCGCCAGCAGCTTGAGGCGGGACACAGATACGCAGTATTTT	CASSLRRDTDTQYF
.	TRBV9	TRBD1	TRBJ1-4	TGTGCCAGCAGCGACCGGGACAGTAAGAATGAAAAACTGTTTTTT	CASSDRDSKNEKLFF
.	TRBV3-1/TRBV3-2	.	TRBJ2-7	TGTGCCAGCAGCCAAACCCCCACGGGCGAGCAGTACTTC	CASSQTPTGEQYF
.	TRBV6-4	.	TRBJ1-1	TGTGCCAGCAGTGCAGAGCCCGGGACACTGAACACTGAAGCTTTCTTT	CASSAEPGTLNTEAFF
once	TRBV30	.	TRBJ1-4	TGTGCCTGGAGTGAAGGGGTGGTTGAAAAACTGTTTTTT	CAWSEGVVEKLFF
.	TRBV27	TRBD1	TRBJ1-5	TGTGCCAGCAGTCCCCGCCCCGGGACAGGAGGCAATAGCAATCAGCCCCAGCATTTT	CASSPRPGTGGNSNQPQHF
.	TRBV5-8	.	TRBJ1-6	TGTGCCAGCAGCTTGCCCTTCGGCCCTGGCGGATCACCCCTCCACTTT	CASSLPFGPGGSPLHF
.	TRBV21-1	.	TRBJ1-2	TGTGCCAGCATCCAGGGGCCCTGTAACAATGGCTACACCTTC	CASIQGPCNNGYTF
.	TRBV20-1	.	TRBJ1-1	TGCAGTTTTTCTACGAACACTGAAGCTTTCTTT	CSFSTNTEAFF
.	TRBV6-5	.	TRBJ1-1	TGTGCCAGCAGTTCTCAGGGAGGGGAGAACACTGAAGCTTTCTTT	CASSSQGGENTEAFF
.	TRBV5-1	TRBD1	TRBJ1-1	TGCGCCAGCAGCAGGAGGAGACAGGGTCGAGAGAACACTGAAGCTTTCTTT	CASSRRRQGRENTEAFF